A single sample gave rise to the 28 T cell receptor beta chains below, sequenced in a study of blood T cell repertoires in COVID-19. Data came from immunoSEQ multiplex PCR; TCRdb stores just in-frame clones and leaves some out. The sample has around 260,000 clones; 85% are singletons. Sequencing was performed on peripheral blood. The receptors here all came from a human donor in a cohort sampled during active COVID-19.

V usage is TRBV6-5 and J usage is TRBJ1-1; D gene unclear. The V and J ends lost 5 bases and 4 bases respectively, with 17 bases between them. This CDR3 has 15 residues. Per germline, CDR1 MNHEY and CDR2 SVGAGI. For the CDR3, the DNA is TGTGCCAGCAGTAACGCCCTTAATCGGGGCACTGAAGCTTTCTTT. This encodes CASSNALNRGTEAFF.

This chain links TRBV5-5 with TRBJ1-1; 9 nucleotides agree with TRBD1. V shed 3 bases, J shed 5 bases, and the junction held 5 bases outside the gene matches. Germline V gene sequence: CDR1 SGHKS, CDR2 YYEKEE (reference sequence). The CDR3 runs to 14 residues. CDR3 DNA sequence: TGTGCCAGCAGCTGGGGACAGGGACGAACTGAAGCTTTCTTT. Translation gives CASSWGQGRTEAFF.

The chain couples TRBV6-6 to TRBJ1-5; unclear D gene. With 6 bases removed from V and 6 bases from J, the gap between germline ends came to 18 bases. The CDR3 spans 15 residues. The germline gives CDR1 MNHNY, CDR2 SVGAGI (reference sequence). CDR3 bases: TGTGCCAGCAGCCTCGATTCCCGGTCGGGTCAGCCCCAGCATTTT. It specifies CASSLDSRSGQPQHF.

The chain has TRBV5-1 and TRBJ1-6, with D perhaps TRBD1 (6 bases). The CDR3 has 14 amino acids. V shed 7 bases and J shed 9 bases, with 17 bases lying between them. Germline V gene data show CDR1 as SGHRS and CDR2 as YFSETQ. CDR3 sequence: CASRTRQESSPLHF. The CDR3 nucleotides read TGCGCCAGCCGAACGAGACAGGAGAGTTCACCCCTCCACTTT.

The rearrangement uses TRBV19 and TRBJ1-1; possibly TRBD1 for D (5 bases). CDR1 and CDR2 (germline): LNHDA, SQIVND (reference sequence). V lost 5 bases and J lost 2, with 9 bases in between. CDR3 size: 13 residues. The CDR3: CASSARVNTEAFF. The CDR3 DNA reads as TGTGCCAGTAGTGCCAGGGTTAACACTGAAGCTTTCTTT. Complete variable domain (other parts from reference TRBV19 and TRBJ1-1): DGGITQSPKYLFRKEGQNVTLSCEQNLNHDAMYWYRQDPGQGLRLIYYSQIVNDFQKGDIAEGYSVSREKKESFPLTVTSAQKNPTAFYLCASSARVNTEAFFGQGTRLTVV.

This clone has more than one count but fewer than ten. The chain employs TRBV7-2 and TRBJ2-1; no firm D call. Germline loops: CDR1 SGHTA, CDR2 FQGNSA. The CDR3 runs to 13 residues. Trimming shortened V by 5 bases and J by 3 bases, and 8 bases separated the two germline ends. The CDR3 region is CASSKTVYNEQFF. In nucleotides, the CDR3 is TGTGCCAGCAGCAAAACGGTCTACAATGAGCAGTTCTTC.

J is TRBJ1-1 and V is TRBV2; 8 bases are a match to TRBD1. The CDR3 sequence is 13 residues long. V dropped 8 bases and J dropped 0; count of bases not matched to a gene: 2. The germline CDR1 and CDR2 sequences are SNHLY and FYNNEI. CDR3 amino acids: CASRQGLNTEAFF. The CDR3 DNA follows: TGTGCCAGCCGACAGGGGTTGAACACTGAAGCTTTCTTT.

The chain carries TRBV6-6 and TRBJ2-5; TRBD2 matches at 9 bases. V gave up 4 bases and J gave up 5 bases; unmatched junction bases: 11. This CDR3 contains 16 residues. The germline V gene has CDR1 MNHNY and CDR2 SVGAGI (reference sequence). CDR3 DNA: TGTGCCAGCAGTTCTCGCGGGAGGGCCGTGGGGGAGACCCAGTACTTC. Its protein product is CASSSRGRAVGETQYF.

This clone showed up just a few times. The J gene is TRBJ1-2, the V gene TRBV9; no reliable D call. Trimming stripped 2 bases from V and 0 bases from J, with 17 bases between. CDR3 size: 17 residues. CDR1 SGDLS and CDR2 YYNGEE come from the germline V gene. Here the CDR3 DNA reads TGTGCCAGCAGCGTCGTGCCTACCGGGGAGACTAACTATGGCTACACCTTC. As protein: CASSVVPTGETNYGYTF.

This rearrangement joins TRBV6-5 to TRBJ1-5; 9 bases are a match to TRBD1. CDR3 length: 14 amino acids. Germline V gene lookup returns CDR1 MNHEY and CDR2 SVGAGI. With V trimmed by 6 bases and J by 4 bases, 4 bases remained unmatched. CDR3 in DNA: TGTGCCAGCAGAGGACAGGGGACGAATCAGCCCCAGCATTTT. This codes for CASRGQGTNQPQHF.

V gene TRBV6-6 combines with J gene TRBJ1-5; TRBD1 aligns across 7 bases. Per germline, CDR1 MNHNY and CDR2 SVGAGI (reference sequence). This CDR3 has 15 amino acids. J lost 5 bases, V lost 4 bases, and 8 bases had no gene match. The DNA of the CDR3 is TGTGCCAGCAGTTCTATCCCTACAGGGGATCAGCCCCAGCATTTT. It codes for CASSSIPTGDQPQHF.

The chain is built from TRBV6-2 or TRBV6-3 and TRBJ2-3; no clear D. The CDR3 totals 15 residues. Per the germline V gene, CDR1 is MNHEY and CDR2 is SVGEGT. Trimming cost V 2 bases and J 2 bases, with 11 bases left between them. CDR3 DNA: TGTGCCAGCAGTTACCCCGACACCTACACAGATACGCAGTATTTT. This gives the protein CASSYPDTYTDTQYF.

The chain uses TRBV9 and TRBJ1-1; D remains unclear. This CDR3 contains 14 residues. The germline V gene encodes CDR1 SGDLS and CDR2 YYNGEE. V shed 4 bases and J shed 3 bases, with 13 bases lying between them. This chain's CDR3 is CASSPRTGYTEAFF. In DNA form, the CDR3 reads TGTGCCAGCAGCCCGCGGACGGGGTACACTGAAGCTTTCTTT.

V usage is TRBV6-5 and J usage is TRBJ1-5, with D possibly TRBD1 on 6 matching bases. V was clipped by 7 bases and J by 6 bases, with 19 bases between them. Germline V CDR1 and CDR2: MNHEY, SVGAGI. The CDR3 is made up of 15 amino acids. The CDR3, as DNA: TGTGCCAGCAAGAGCTCGGGACACTTTAGTCAGCCCCAGCATTTT. It yields the protein CASKSSGHFSQPQHF.

This sequence joins TRBV28 and TRBJ1-5, with 7 bases matching TRBD1. CDR3 size: 13 residues. Germline V gene data show CDR1 as MDHEN and CDR2 as SYDVKM. J gave up 5 bases and V 6 bases, and 4 bases lay outside the gene matches. The CDR3 loop reads CASSAQGDQPQHF. Here the CDR3 DNA reads TGTGCCAGCAGCGCGCAGGGGGATCAGCCCCAGCATTTT.

J is TRBJ2-3 and V is TRBV30; a weak D match, TRBD2 (6 bases). Per germline, CDR1 GTSNPN and CDR2 SVGIG (reference sequence). This CDR3 is built from 15 residues. V shed 1 base and J shed 4 bases, with 15 bases lying between them. The chain's CDR3 is CAWSGGSGVADTQYF. CDR3 coding DNA: TGTGCCTGGAGTGGGGGTAGCGGCGTTGCAGATACGCAGTATTTT.

V is TRBV28 and J is TRBJ1-6, with TRBD1 as a possible D gene (5 bases). CDR1 and CDR2 from the germline V gene are MDHEN and SYDVKM. The CDR3 is made up of 16 amino acids. Trimming shortened V by 2 bases and J by 7 bases, and 15 bases separated the two germline ends. The CDR3 DNA reads TGTGCCAGCAGTTTAGGGGAGGGGTGGGGAAATTCACCCCTCCACTTT. It encodes CASSLGEGWGNSPLHF.

In its sample, this clone was seen once. This chain connects TRBV10-3 to TRBJ1-4; maybe TRBD1 (6 bases). Trimming took 7 bases from V and 6 from J, leaving 15 bases between them. This CDR3 has 14 amino acids. Germline CDR1 and CDR2: ENHRY and SYGVKD. The CDR3 DNA is TGTGCCATCAAGGGGGAGGGGCTGGATGAAAAACTGTTTTTT. This gives the protein CAIKGEGLDEKLFF.

DNA for the CDR3: TGTGCCATGTTCTCCCGGGACAGCATTTCATCTGGGGCCAACGTCCTGACTTTC. Its translation is CAMFSRDSISSGANVLTF. The chain employs TRBV24-1 and TRBJ2-6, with 7 bases that match TRBD1. The germline V gene has CDR1 KGHDR and CDR2 SFDVKD. This CDR3 is 18 amino acids long. Trimming cost V 11 bases and J 1 base; bases outside gene matches: 16.

In nucleotides, the CDR3 is TGTGCCAGCAGTCTATCAAGGAGCTCCTACGAGCAGTACTTC. Translation gives CASSLSRSSYEQYF. V is TRBV6-5 and J is TRBJ2-7; D not certain. V shed 5 bases and J shed 0 bases, with 11 bases lying between them. CDR1 MNHEY and CDR2 SVGAGI come from the germline V gene. The CDR3 totals 14 residues.

The genes are TRBV6-2 or TRBV6-3 and TRBJ2-2; D possibly corresponds to TRBD2 (5 bases). V was pared by 6 bases and J by 5 bases, with 13 bases between. This CDR3 comprises 14 residues. Germline V lookup: CDR1 MNHEY, CDR2 SVGEGT. DNA of the CDR3: TGTGCCAGCAGCCCCCGGACTCCGACCGGGGAGCTGTTTTTT. The encoded protein is CASSPRTPTGELFF.

This clone has more than one count but fewer than ten. The chain has TRBV27 and TRBJ2-5, with D possibly matching TRBD2 (6 bases). CDR3 length: 14 amino acids. CDR1 is MNHEY, CDR2 SMNVEV, per germline (reference sequence). The V end lost 5 bases, the J end lost 5 bases, and 15 bases lay between the germline ends. Here the CDR3 reads CASSTRRAGETQYF. The CDR3 coding sequence is TGTGCCAGCAGTACCAGGAGGGCCGGGGAGACCCAGTACTTC.

This chain links TRBV3-1 (or the pseudogene TRBV3-2) with TRBJ2-7; 10 bases align to TRBD2. The CDR3 spans 15 residues. V trimming: 0 bases; J trimming: 4 bases; junction bases outside the gene matches: 3. Germline lookup yields CDR1 LGHDT and CDR2 YNNKEL (reference sequence). CDR3 nucleotide sequence: TGTGCCAGCAGCCAAGAGACTAGCGGGTTGTACGAGCAGTACTTC. Translating gives CASSQETSGLYEQYF.

Written as DNA, the CDR3 is TGTGCCAGCAGCGGCGGACCGGGGGAAAAACTGTTTTTT. Protein: CASSGGPGEKLFF. The rearrangement links TRBV6-5 to TRBJ1-4, with unresolved D. The CDR3 sequence is 13 residues long. Germline V gene lookup returns CDR1 MNHEY and CDR2 SVGAGI. Trimming stripped 6 bases from V and 8 bases from J, with 13 bases between.

The DNA for the CDR3 is TGTGCCATCAGTGAGTCCGGGGGAGGCTATGGCTACACCTTC. Translated, it gives CAISESGGGYGYTF. V is TRBV10-3 and J is TRBJ1-2; D is perhaps TRBD1 (5 bases). Germline V gene lookup returns CDR1 ENHRY and CDR2 SYGVKD. The CDR3 is made up of 14 amino acids. V lost 0 bases and J lost 4, with 9 bases in between.

CDR3 DNA: TGTGCCAGCAGCTTAGTGGCTAGCGGGAGGGAGACCCAGTACTTC. Amino acids: CASSLVASGRETQYF. The chain couples TRBV7-2 to TRBJ2-5; 11 bases line up with TRBD2. The germline CDR1 and CDR2 sequences are SGHTA and FQGNSA. CDR3 length: 15 amino acids. The trim removed 1 base at V and 5 bases at J, leaving 3 bases unmatched.

DNA of the CDR3: TGCGCCAGCAGCCAAGTTTCAGGGTCACCCCTCCACTTT. Encoded protein: CASSQVSGSPLHF. This chain links TRBV4-3 with TRBJ1-6, with D possibly TRBD1 on 5 matching bases. The germline V gene has CDR1 LGHNA and CDR2 YSLEER. Trimming pared 1 base from V and 10 bases from J, leaving 8 bases between. This CDR3 region has 13 residues.

The CDR3 DNA sequence: TGTGCCAGCAGCCCCGAAGACTTCACCGGGGAGCTGTTTTTT. Protein product: CASSPEDFTGELFF. The chain links TRBV9 to TRBJ2-2; no reliable D call. The germline V gene has CDR1 SGDLS and CDR2 YYNGEE. The CDR3 runs to 14 residues. Trimming left V 4 bases short and J 4 bases short, with 11 bases between.